This T cell receptor beta chain was documented in a study of CD8+CD57+ T cells in acquired aplastic anemia. In this sample, this clonotype turned up a few times. The template for TCR beta VDJ and CDR3 sequence profiling was genomic DNA. A single record per CDR3 protein comes from TCRdb applying MiXCR to the reads. This sample has fewer than 250,000 distinct CDR3 sequences, with around 45% found just once. Patients sequenced had flow cytometry evidence of CD8+CD57+ cell expansion. The CDR3 is 13 residues long. Germline CDR1 SGHVS, CDR2 FNYEAQ. V lost 2 bases and J 4 bases, leaving 6 bases between the germline ends.

The sequence was collected from a human donor with aplastic anemia. The chain recombines TRBV7-6 with TRBJ2-1, with D maybe TRBD1 (5 bases). Source material: sorted CD4+, CD8+, or CD8+CD57+ T cells (not recorded which) from PBMCs. The CDR3 DNA follows: TGTGCCAGCAGCTTACAGGGATACAATGAGCAGTTCTTC. Its translation is CASSLQGYNEQFF.